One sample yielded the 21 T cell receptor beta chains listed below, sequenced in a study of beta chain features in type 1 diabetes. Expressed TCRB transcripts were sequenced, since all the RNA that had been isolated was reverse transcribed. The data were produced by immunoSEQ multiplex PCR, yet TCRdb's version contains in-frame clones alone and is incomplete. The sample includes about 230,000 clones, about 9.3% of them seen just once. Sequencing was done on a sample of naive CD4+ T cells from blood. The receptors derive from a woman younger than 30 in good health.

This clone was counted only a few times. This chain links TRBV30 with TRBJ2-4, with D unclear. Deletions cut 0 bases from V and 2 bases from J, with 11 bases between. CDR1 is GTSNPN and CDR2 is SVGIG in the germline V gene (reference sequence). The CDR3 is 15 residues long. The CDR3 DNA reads TGTGCCTGGAGTGTACGCGAGTTGTCCAAAAACATTCAGTACTTC. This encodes CAWSVRELSKNIQYF.

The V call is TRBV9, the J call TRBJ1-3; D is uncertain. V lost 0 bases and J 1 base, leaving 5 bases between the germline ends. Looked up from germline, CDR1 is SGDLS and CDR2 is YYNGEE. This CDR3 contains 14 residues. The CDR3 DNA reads TGTGCCAGCAGCGTAGAATCTTCTGGAAACACCATATATTTT. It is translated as CASSVESSGNTIYF.

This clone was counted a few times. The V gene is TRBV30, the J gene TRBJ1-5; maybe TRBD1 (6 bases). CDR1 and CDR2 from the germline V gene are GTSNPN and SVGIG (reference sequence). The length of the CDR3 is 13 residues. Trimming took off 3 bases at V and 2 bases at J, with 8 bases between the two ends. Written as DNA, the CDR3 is TGTGCCTGGAGGGGACATGGCAATCAGCCCCAGCATTTT. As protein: CAWRGHGNQPQHF.

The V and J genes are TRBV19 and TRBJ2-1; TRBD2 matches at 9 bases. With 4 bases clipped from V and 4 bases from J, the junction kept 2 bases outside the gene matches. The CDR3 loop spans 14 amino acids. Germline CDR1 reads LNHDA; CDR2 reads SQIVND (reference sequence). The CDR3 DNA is TGTGCCAGTAGTAGAAGCGGGAGGTACAATGAGCAGTTCTTC. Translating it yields CASSRSGRYNEQFF.

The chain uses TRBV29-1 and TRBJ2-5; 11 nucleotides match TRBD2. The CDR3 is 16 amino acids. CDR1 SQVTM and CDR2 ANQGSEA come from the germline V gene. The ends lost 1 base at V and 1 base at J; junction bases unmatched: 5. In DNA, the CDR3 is TGCAGCGTTGAAGGGGGTAGCGGGAGGGCCCAAGAGACCCAGTACTTC. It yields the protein CSVEGGSGRAQETQYF.

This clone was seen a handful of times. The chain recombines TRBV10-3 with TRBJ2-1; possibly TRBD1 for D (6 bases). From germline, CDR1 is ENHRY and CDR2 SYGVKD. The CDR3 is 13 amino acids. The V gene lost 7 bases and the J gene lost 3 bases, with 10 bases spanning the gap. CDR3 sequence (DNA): TGTGCCATCAAAGGACAGAACTACAATGAGCAGTTCTTC. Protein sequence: CAIKGQNYNEQFF.

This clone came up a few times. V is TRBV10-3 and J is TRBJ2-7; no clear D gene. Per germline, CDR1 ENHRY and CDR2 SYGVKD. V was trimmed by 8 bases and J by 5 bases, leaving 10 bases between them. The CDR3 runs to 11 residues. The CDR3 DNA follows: TGTGCCATCGCTGACATCGACGAGCAGTACTTC. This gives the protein CAIADIDEQYF.

The CDR3 sequence: CASRHSINGDYGYTF. In DNA form, the CDR3 reads TGTGCCAGCAGACACTCGATAAACGGGGACTATGGCTACACCTTC. V is TRBV6-4 and J is TRBJ1-2; no reliable D call. The germline V gene has CDR1 MRHNA and CDR2 SNTAGT. The length of the CDR3 is 15 residues. V was pared by 6 bases and J by 3 bases, with 17 bases between.

The CDR3: CASSLDSGGNQPQHF. The CDR3 DNA reads as TGCGCCAGCAGCTTGGACTCAGGGGGAAATCAGCCCCAGCATTTT. The chain links TRBV5-1 to TRBJ1-5, with 7 bases lining up with TRBD1. Looked up from germline, CDR1 is SGHRS and CDR2 is YFSETQ. The CDR3 has 15 residues. V was pared by 0 bases and J by 4 bases, with 4 bases of the junction left unmatched.

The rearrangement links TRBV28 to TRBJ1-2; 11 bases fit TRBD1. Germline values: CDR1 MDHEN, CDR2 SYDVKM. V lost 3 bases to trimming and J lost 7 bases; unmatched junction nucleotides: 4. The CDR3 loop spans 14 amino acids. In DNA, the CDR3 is TGTGCCAGCAGTTTGGGACAGGGGGTTGTTGGCTACACCTTC. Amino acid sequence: CASSLGQGVVGYTF.

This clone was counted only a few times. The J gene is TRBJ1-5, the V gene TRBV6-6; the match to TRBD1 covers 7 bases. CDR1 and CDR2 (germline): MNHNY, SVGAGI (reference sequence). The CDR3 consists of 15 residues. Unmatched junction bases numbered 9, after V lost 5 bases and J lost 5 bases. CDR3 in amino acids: CASSDDREVDQPQHF. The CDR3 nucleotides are TGTGCCAGCAGTGATGACAGGGAGGTGGATCAGCCCCAGCATTTT.

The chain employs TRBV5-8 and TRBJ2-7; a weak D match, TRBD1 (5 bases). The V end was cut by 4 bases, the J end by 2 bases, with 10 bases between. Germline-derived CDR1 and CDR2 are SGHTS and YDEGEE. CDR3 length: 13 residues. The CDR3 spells CASSQTVPYEQYF. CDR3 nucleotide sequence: TGTGCCAGCAGCCAGACAGTTCCCTACGAGCAGTACTTC.

The CDR3 nucleotides are TGTGCCAGCTCACCCCTGGGACTAGCGGTGAAAGAGACCCAGTACTTC. It translates to CASSPLGLAVKETQYF. This sequence joins TRBV18 and TRBJ2-5; 11 bases are shared with TRBD2. Germline assignment: CDR1 KGHSH and CDR2 LQKENI. The CDR3 sequence is 16 residues long. The J segment lost 3 bases and the V segment lost 3 bases, leaving 6 bases of the junction unmatched.

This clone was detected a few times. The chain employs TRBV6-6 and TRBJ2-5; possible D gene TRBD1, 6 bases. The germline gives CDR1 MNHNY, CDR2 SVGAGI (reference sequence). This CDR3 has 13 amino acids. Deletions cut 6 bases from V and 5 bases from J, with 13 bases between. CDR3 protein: CASRAGTRETQYF. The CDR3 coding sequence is TGTGCCAGCAGGGCCGGGACACGTGAGACCCAGTACTTC.

The chain's CDR3 is CASSDGTGGFPEAFF. CDR3 nucleotide sequence: TGTGCCAGCAGCGACGGGACAGGGGGCTTTCCTGAAGCTTTCTTT. The chain couples TRBV6-5 to TRBJ1-1; TRBD1 aligns across 12 bases. CDR3 length: 15 residues. Germline CDR1 MNHEY, CDR2 SVGAGI. Germline trimming cut 6 bases from V and 6 bases from J; bases unmatched to any gene: 8.

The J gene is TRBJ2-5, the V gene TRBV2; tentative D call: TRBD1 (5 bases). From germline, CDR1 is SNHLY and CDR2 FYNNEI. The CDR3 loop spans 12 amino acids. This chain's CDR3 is CAQGAGQETQYF. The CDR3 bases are TGTGCACAAGGGGCTGGCCAAGAGACCCAGTACTTC.

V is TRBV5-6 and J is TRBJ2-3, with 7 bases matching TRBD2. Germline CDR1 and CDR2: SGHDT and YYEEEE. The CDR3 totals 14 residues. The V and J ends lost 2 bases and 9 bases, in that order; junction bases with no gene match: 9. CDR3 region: CASSLSTSLGTQYF. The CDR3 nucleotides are TGTGCCAGCAGCTTATCGACTAGCTTGGGGACGCAGTATTTT.

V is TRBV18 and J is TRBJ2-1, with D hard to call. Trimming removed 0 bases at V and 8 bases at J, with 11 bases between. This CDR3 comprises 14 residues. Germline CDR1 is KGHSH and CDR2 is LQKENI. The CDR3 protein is CASSPPVLRDEQFF. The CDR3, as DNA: TGTGCCAGCTCACCACCAGTCTTGAGAGATGAGCAGTTCTTC.

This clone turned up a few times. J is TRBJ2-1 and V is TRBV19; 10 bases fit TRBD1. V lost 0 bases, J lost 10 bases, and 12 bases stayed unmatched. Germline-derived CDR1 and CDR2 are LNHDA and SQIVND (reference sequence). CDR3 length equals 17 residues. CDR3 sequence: CASSIDWPGQGPPEQFF. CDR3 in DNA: TGTGCCAGTAGTATAGATTGGCCGGGACAGGGGCCCCCCGAGCAGTTCTTC.

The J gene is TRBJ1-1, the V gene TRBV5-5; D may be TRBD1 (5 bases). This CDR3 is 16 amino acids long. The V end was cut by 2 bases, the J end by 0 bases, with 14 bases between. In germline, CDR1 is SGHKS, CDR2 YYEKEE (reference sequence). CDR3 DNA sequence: TGTGCCAGCAGCTTACAGGCTGCCCTCATGAACACTGAAGCTTTCTTT. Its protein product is CASSLQAALMNTEAFF.

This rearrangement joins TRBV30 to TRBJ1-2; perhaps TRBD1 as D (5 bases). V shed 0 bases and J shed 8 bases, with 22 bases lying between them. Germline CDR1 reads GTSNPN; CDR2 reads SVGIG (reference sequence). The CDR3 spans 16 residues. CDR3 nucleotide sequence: TGTGCCTGGAGTGTACCCCTTCTCCGAGGGGCGGGGGGCTACACCTTC. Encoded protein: CAWSVPLLRGAGGYTF. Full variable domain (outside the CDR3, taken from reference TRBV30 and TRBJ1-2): SQTIHQWPATLVQPVGSPLSLECTVEGTSNPNLYWYRQAAGRGLQLLFYSVGIGQISSEVPQNLSASRPQDRQFILSSKKLLLSDSGFYLCAWSVPLLRGAGGYTFGSGTRLTVV.